Below are 2 T cell receptor beta chains sequenced from a single sample in a study of T cell changes during pregnancy in multiple sclerosis. Sequencing used immunoSEQ multiplex PCR; TCRdb keeps in-frame clones, though not all of them. The sample records around 97,000 clones, around 94% being singletons. The source material was peripheral blood, sampled after pregnancy. All receptors derive from a female donor with multiple sclerosis, enrolled in a pregnancy study.

The rearrangement links TRBV5-1 to TRBJ1-5, with a tentative D call TRBD1 (6 bases). The CDR3 covers 16 residues. The V and J ends lost 0 bases and 6 bases respectively, with 16 bases between them. CDR1 is SGHRS and CDR2 is YFSETQ in the germline V gene. The CDR3 protein is CASSLGIMGAGQPQHF. DNA of the CDR3: TGCGCCAGCAGCTTGGGAATAATGGGGGCCGGTCAGCCCCAGCATTTT.

The rearrangement links TRBV30 to TRBJ1-6; 10 nucleotides line up with TRBD1. V lost 3 bases, J lost 7 bases, and 12 bases stayed unmatched. The length of the CDR3 is 17 residues. Germline V gene lookup returns CDR1 GTSNPN and CDR2 SVGIG (reference sequence). In DNA, the CDR3 is TGTGCCTGGAGAGAGTTTCGGCCGGGACAGGGGAATTCACCCCTCCACTTT. Its translation: CAWREFRPGQGNSPLHF.